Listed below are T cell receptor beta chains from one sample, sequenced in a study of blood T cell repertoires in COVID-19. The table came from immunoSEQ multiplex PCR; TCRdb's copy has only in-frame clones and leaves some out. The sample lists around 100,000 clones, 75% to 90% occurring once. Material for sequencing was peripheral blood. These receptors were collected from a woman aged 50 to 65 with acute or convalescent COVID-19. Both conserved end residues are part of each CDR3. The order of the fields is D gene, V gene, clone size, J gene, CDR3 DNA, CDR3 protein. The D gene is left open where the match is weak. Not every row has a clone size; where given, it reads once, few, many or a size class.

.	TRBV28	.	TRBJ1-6	TGTGCCAGCAGGAGACAGTCCAGTTCACCCCTCCACTTT	CASRRQSSSPLHF
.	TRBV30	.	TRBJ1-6	TGTGCCTGGAGTCGGGATCCAGGAAGAGGGAATTCACCCCTCCACTTT	CAWSRDPGRGNSPLHF
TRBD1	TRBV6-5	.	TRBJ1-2	TGTGCCAGCAGTCGGACAGGGACGATTGCCTATGGCTACACCTTC	CASSRTGTIAYGYTF
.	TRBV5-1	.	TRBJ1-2	TGCGCCAGCAGCTCCTATACAGGTCTTCTCTATGGCTACACCTTC	CASSSYTGLLYGYTF
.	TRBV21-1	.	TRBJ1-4	TGTGCCAGCAGCACCAAGGGGCAGGCTAAAACTAATGAAAAACTGTTTTTT	CASSTKGQAKTNEKLFF
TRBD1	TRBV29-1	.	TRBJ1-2	TGCAGCGTCGGGACAGGACTTGGCGGCTACACCTTC	CSVGTGLGGYTF
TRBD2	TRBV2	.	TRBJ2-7	TGTGCCAGCAGTGACGGGGGGGCGAGGGAGCAGTACTTC	CASSDGGAREQYF
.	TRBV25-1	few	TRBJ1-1	TGTGCCAGCAGCTCTGGAGCGAACACTGAAGCTTTCTTT	CASSSGANTEAFF
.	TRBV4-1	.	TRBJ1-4	TGCGCCAGCAGTCGGACAGCGGCTAATGAAAAACTGTTTTTT	CASSRTAANEKLFF
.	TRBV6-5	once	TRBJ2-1	TGTGCCAGCAGCACCGACTATTTCGAGGGTGAGCAGTTCTTC	CASSTDYFEGEQFF
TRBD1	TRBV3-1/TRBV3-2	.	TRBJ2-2	TGTGCCAGCAGCCCCCTCCCGGGACAGGGAGGCACCGGGGAGCTGTTTTTT	CASSPLPGQGGTGELFF
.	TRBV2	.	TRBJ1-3	TGTGCCAGCAGCCTGGACAGAGTATCTGGGGGAAACACCATATATTTT	CASSLDRVSGGNTIYF
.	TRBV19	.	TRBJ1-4	TGTGCCAGTGGGAGGGGTAAGAGTGAAAAACTGTTTTTT	CASGRGKSEKLFF
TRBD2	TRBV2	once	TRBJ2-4	TGTGCCAGCGGGACTAGCGGGAGCCTAGGGAACATTCAGTACTTC	CASGTSGSLGNIQYF
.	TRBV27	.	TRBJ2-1	TGTGCCAGCAGTCCACTAAGTCGAGGGAGCTCCTACAATGAGCAGTTCTTC	CASSPLSRGSSYNEQFF
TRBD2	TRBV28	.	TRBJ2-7	TGTGCCAGCACCCTCGGGGGGATTCCGAACGAGCAGTACTTC	CASTLGGIPNEQYF
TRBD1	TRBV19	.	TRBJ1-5	TGTGCCAGTAGTAATCGGGCGGGACAGGGTACCCCCAATCAGCCCCAGCATTTT	CASSNRAGQGTPNQPQHF
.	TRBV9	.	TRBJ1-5	TGTGCCAGCAGCGGGGGGGGACCCTCCAGCAATCAGCCCCAGCATTTT	CASSGGGPSSNQPQHF
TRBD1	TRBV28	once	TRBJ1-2	TGTGCCAGCGGCCTAAACAGGGGTAACTATGGCTACACCTTC	CASGLNRGNYGYTF
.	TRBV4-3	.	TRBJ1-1	TGCGCCAGCAGCCTTCTTGGGGGGAGAGGGGCTTTCTTT	CASSLLGGRGAFF
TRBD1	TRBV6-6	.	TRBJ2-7	TGTGCCAGCACCTCGACAGGGGGAGGTTACGAGCAGTACTTC	CASTSTGGGYEQYF
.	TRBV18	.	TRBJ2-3	TGTGCCAGCTCACCACCGGGACTCCAATCCCCACGGGATACGCAGTATTTT	CASSPPGLQSPRDTQYF
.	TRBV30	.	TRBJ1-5	TGTGCCTGGAGCCCCGGGGAGGGCCTCTATAGCAATCAGCCCCAGCATTTT	CAWSPGEGLYSNQPQHF
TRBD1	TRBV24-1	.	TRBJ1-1	TGTGCCACCAGGGGGACAGGGGCGAACACTGAAGCTTTCTTT	CATRGTGANTEAFF
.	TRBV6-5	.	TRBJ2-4	TGTGCCAGCAGGACAGCGAGGGGGGCCAAAAACATTCAGTACTTC	CASRTARGAKNIQYF
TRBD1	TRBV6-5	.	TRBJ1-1	TGTGCCACCCAAGGGACAGGGAGCGGTGAAGCTTTCTTT	CATQGTGSGEAFF
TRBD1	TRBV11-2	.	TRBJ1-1	TGTGCCAGCAGCTTCCGGGACAGGGAAGCTTTCTTT	CASSFRDREAFF
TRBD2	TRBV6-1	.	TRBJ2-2	TGTGCCAGCAGTGAGGGACTAGCGGGGGCCCTCACCGGGGAGCTGTTTTTT	CASSEGLAGALTGELFF
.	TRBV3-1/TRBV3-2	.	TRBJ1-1	TGTGCCAGCAGCCAAGAGGGGCCCGGTCGACGAGCTTTCTTT	CASSQEGPGRRAFF
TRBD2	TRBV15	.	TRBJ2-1	TGTGCCACCAGTCCTAGCGGGAGGGGCTACAATGAGCAGTTCTTC	CATSPSGRGYNEQFF
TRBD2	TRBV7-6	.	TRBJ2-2	TGTGCCAGCAGCGAGGGACTAGCGGGGGCCACCGGGGAGCTGTTTTTT	CASSEGLAGATGELFF
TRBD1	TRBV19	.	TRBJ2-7	TGTGCCAGTACCCCAAGGGCAGGGGGCATCTACGAGCAGTACTTC	CASTPRAGGIYEQYF
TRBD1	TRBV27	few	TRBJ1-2	TGTGCCAGCAGCCCCAAATCAGGGGGACGCAGGATCTATGGCTACACCTTC	CASSPKSGGRRIYGYTF
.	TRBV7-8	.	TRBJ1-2	TGTGCCAGCAGCCGACCAGGGGCCTATGGCTACACCTTC	CASSRPGAYGYTF